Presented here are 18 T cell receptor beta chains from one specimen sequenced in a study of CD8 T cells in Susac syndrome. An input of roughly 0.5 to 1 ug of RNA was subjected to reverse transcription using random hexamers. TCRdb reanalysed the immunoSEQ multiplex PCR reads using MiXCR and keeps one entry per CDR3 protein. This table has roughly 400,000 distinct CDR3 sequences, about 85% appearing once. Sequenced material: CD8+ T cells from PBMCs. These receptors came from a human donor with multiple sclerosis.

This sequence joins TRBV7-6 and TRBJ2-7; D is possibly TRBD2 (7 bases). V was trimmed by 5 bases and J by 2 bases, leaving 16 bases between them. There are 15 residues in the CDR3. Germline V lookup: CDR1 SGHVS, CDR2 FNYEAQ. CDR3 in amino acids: CASSQEGGGAYEQYF. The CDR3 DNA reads TGTGCCAGCAGCCAGGAGGGGGGAGGGGCCTACGAGCAGTACTTC.

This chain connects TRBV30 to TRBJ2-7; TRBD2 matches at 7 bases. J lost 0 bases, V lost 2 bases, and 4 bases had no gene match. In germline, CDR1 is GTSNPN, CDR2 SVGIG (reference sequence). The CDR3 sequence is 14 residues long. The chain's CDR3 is CAWSQAGVSYEQYF. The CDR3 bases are TGTGCCTGGAGTCAGGCGGGGGTCTCCTACGAGCAGTACTTC.

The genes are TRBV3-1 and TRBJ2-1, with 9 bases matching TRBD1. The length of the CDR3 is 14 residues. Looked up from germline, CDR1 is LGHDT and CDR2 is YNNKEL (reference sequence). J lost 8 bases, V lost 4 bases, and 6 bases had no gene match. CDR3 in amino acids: CASSPRTGDDEQFF. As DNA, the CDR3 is TGTGCCAGCAGCCCTCGGACAGGGGACGATGAGCAGTTCTTC.

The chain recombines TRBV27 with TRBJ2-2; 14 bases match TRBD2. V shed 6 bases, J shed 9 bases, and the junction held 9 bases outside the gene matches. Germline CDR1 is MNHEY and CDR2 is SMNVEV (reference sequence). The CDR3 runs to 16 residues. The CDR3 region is CASSLEGTSGSRELFF. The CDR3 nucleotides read TGTGCCAGCAGCCTAGAAGGGACTAGCGGGAGCCGGGAGCTGTTTTTT.

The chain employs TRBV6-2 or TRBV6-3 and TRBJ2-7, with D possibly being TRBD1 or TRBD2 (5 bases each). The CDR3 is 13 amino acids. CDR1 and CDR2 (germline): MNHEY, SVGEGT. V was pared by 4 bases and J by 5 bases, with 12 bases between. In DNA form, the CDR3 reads TGTGCCAGCAGTTTTGGGACGTTGAACGAGCAGTACTTC. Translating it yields CASSFGTLNEQYF.

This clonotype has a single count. The CDR3 coding sequence is TGTGCCAGCAGCGGCCGACAGGGGCATCAGTACTTC. This translates into CASSGRQGHQYF. V gene TRBV9 combines with J gene TRBJ2-7; 8 nucleotides align to TRBD1. CDR1 SGDLS and CDR2 YYNGEE come from the germline V gene. V lost 3 bases, J lost 10 bases, and 6 bases stayed unmatched. The CDR3 extends over 12 amino acids.

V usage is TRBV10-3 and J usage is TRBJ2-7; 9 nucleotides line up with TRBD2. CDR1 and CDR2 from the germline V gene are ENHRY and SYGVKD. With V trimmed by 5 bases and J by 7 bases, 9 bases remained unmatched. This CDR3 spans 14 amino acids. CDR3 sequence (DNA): TGTGCCATCAGTCCTGCGGGAGGGCGTCCGGAGCAGTACTTC. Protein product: CAISPAGGRPEQYF.

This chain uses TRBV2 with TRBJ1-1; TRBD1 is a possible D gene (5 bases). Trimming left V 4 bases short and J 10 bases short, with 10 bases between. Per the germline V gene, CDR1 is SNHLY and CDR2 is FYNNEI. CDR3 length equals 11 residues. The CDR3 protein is CASSGGFRAFF. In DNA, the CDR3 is TGTGCCAGCAGTGGGGGGTTTCGAGCTTTCTTT.

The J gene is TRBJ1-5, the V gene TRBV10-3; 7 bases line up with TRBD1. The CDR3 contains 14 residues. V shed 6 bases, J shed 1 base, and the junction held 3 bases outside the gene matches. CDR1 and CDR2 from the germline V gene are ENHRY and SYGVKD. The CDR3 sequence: CAIRQTGSNQPQHF. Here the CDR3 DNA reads TGTGCCATCAGACAGACAGGGAGCAATCAGCCCCAGCATTTT.

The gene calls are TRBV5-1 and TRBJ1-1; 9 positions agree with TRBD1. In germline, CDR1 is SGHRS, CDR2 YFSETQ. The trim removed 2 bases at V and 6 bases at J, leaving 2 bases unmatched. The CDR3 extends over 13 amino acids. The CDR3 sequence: CASSFTGGPEAFF. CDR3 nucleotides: TGCGCCAGCAGCTTCACAGGGGGCCCTGAAGCTTTCTTT.

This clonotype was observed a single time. The CDR3 DNA reads TGTGCCACGGCAGCGGGACGGGAGCAGTACTTC. Encoded protein: CATAAGREQYF. The chain is built from TRBV7-9 and TRBJ2-7; 7 bases are shared with TRBD2. Germline CDR1 reads SEHNR; CDR2 reads FQNEAQ (reference sequence). The CDR3 contains 11 residues. V shed 10 bases, J shed 7 bases, and the junction held 7 bases outside the gene matches.

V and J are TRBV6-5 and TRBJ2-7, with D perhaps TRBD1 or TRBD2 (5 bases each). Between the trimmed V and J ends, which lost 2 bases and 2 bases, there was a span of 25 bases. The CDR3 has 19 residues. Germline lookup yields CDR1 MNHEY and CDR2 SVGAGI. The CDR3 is CASSYHSVGLSGTAYEQYF. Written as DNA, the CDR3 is TGTGCCAGCAGTTACCACTCTGTCGGTCTATCAGGGACGGCCTACGAGCAGTACTTC.

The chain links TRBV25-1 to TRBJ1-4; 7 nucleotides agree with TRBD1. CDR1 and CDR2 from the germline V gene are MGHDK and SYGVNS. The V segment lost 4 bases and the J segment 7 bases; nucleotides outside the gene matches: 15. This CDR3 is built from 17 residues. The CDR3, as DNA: TGTGCCAGCAGTGGGCAACGGACAGGCATGGAAGTTGAAAAACTGTTTTTT. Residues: CASSGQRTGMEVEKLFF.

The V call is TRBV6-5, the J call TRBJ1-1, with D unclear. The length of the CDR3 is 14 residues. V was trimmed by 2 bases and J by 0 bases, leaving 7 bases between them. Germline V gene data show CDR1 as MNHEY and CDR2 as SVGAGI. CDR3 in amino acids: CASSYVQMNTEAFF. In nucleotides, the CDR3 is TGTGCCAGCAGTTACGTACAGATGAACACTGAAGCTTTCTTT.

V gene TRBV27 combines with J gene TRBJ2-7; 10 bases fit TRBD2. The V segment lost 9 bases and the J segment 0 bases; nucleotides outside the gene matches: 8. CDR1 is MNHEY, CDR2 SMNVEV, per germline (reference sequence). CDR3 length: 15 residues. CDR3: CASTPGLAISYEQYF. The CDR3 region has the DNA TGTGCCAGTACTCCGGGACTAGCGATCTCCTACGAGCAGTACTTC.

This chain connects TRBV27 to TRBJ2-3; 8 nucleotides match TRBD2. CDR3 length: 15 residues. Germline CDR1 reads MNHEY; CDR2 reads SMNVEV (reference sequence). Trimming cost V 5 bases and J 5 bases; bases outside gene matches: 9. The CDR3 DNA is TGTGCCAGCAGTCCACAGCGGGAGCCCTTAGATACGCAGTATTTT. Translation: CASSPQREPLDTQYF.

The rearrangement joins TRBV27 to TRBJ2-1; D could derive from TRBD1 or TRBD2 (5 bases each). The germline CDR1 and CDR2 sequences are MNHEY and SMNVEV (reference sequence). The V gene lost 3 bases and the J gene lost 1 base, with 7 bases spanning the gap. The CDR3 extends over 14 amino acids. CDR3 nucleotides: TGTGCCAGCAGTTTCGAGGGGTCCTACAATGAGCAGTTCTTC. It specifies CASSFEGSYNEQFF.

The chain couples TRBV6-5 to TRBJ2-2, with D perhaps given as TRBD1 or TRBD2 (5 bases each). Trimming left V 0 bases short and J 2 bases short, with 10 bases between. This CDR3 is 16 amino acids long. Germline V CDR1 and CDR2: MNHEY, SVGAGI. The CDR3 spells CASSYSGVFNTGELFF. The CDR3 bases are TGTGCCAGCAGTTACTCGGGGGTCTTTAACACCGGGGAGCTGTTTTTT.